A single sample gave rise to the 9 T cell receptor beta chains below, sequenced in a study of cytomegalovirus exposure and HLA in healthy donors. Only in-frame clones appear in the TCRdb table, and some are missing; sequencing was by immunoSEQ multiplex PCR. The sample consists of some 49,000 clones, about 93% of them appearing once. The specimen sequenced was PBMCs. Receptors originate from a woman under 30 in good health and CMV-seropositive.

The DNA of the CDR3 is TGTGCCAGCAGCTTACAGGCTAGCGGGGGCACTTCCTACAATGAGCAGTTCTTC. It specifies CASSLQASGGTSYNEQFF. The chain uses TRBV7-2 and TRBJ2-1, with 10 bases fitting TRBD2. Germline lookup yields CDR1 SGHTA and CDR2 FQGNSA. V dropped 2 bases and J dropped 1; count of bases not matched to a gene: 8. The CDR3 is 18 amino acids.

The chain couples TRBV7-9 to TRBJ2-1, with D possibly being TRBD1 (5 bases). The CDR3 runs to 18 residues. Trimming removed 5 bases from V and 0 bases from J, with 20 bases in between. Germline CDR1 is SEHNR and CDR2 is FQNEAQ (reference sequence). CDR3 amino acids: CASSPVGAGALSYNEQFF. CDR3 nucleotide sequence: TGTGCCAGCAGCCCAGTAGGAGCTGGGGCCCTCTCCTACAATGAGCAGTTCTTC.

The chain recombines TRBV9 with TRBJ2-1, with D maybe TRBD2 (7 bases). The CDR3 is 13 residues long. CDR1 and CDR2 from the germline V gene are SGDLS and YYNGEE. Trimming took off 4 bases at V and 9 bases at J, with 14 bases between the two ends. The CDR3 DNA follows: TGTGCCAGCAGCCCCGGGGGGCCCGGTGAGCAGTTCTTC. Protein product: CASSPGGPGEQFF.

This rearrangement joins TRBV19 to TRBJ1-6, with D perhaps TRBD1 (5 bases). The V gene's germline CDR1 is LNHDA and CDR2 SQIVND (reference sequence). The germline V and J ends were trimmed by 4 bases and 8 bases, with 15 bases remaining between them. CDR3 size: 15 residues. CDR3 bases: TGTGCCAGTAGTAAAAACCCAGACAGCTATTCACCCCTCCACTTT. It encodes CASSKNPDSYSPLHF. The full variable domain, its missing parts supplied by reference TRBV19 and TRBJ1-6, is DGGITQSPKYLFRKEGQNVTLSCEQNLNHDAMYWYRQDPGQGLRLIYYSQIVNDFQKGDIAEGYSVSREKKESFPLTVTSAQKNPTAFYLCASSKNPDSYSPLHFGNGTRLTVT.

The chain employs TRBV7-3 and TRBJ2-2; the match to TRBD1 covers 7 bases. The CDR3 loop spans 16 amino acids. V lost 6 bases to trimming and J lost 0 bases; unmatched junction nucleotides: 7. The V gene's germline CDR1 is SGHTA and CDR2 FQGTGA. In DNA, the CDR3 is TGTGCCAGCAGTCCCACCGGGACAGCGAACACCGGGGAGCTGTTTTTT. As protein: CASSPTGTANTGELFF.

In its sample, this clone was seen once. Here the CDR3 reads CAWSAGLAYNEQFF. The CDR3 DNA is TGTGCCTGGAGTGCGGGACTAGCTTACAATGAGCAGTTCTTC. The chain recombines TRBV30 with TRBJ2-1; 9 positions agree with TRBD2. The CDR3 has 14 amino acids. V lost 1 base, J lost 4 bases, and 2 bases stayed unmatched. CDR1 and CDR2 (germline): GTSNPN, SVGIG (reference sequence).

This clone was detected only once. The rearrangement joins TRBV2 to TRBJ2-7; 9 bases align to TRBD1. Unmatched junction bases numbered 6, after V lost 5 bases and J lost 4 bases. CDR1 and CDR2 from the germline V gene are SNHLY and FYNNEI. The CDR3 loop spans 14 amino acids. CDR3 residues: CASSLPGQGYEQYF. DNA for the CDR3: TGTGCCAGCAGTTTACCGGGACAGGGTTACGAGCAGTACTTC.

V usage is TRBV6-6 and J usage is TRBJ2-7; a possible D gene is TRBD2 (5 bases). There are 13 residues in the CDR3. Looked up from germline, CDR1 is MNHNY and CDR2 is SVGAGI (reference sequence). V was cut by 2 bases and J by 4 bases, with 9 bases left in between. The CDR3 loop reads CASSYHTRYEQYF. The CDR3 DNA reads as TGTGCCAGCAGTTACCATACTAGGTACGAGCAGTACTTC.

A note on this clone: The sample holds other DNA sequences that translate to the same CDR3. V is TRBV19 and J is TRBJ2-3; 9 positions agree with TRBD1. V shed 8 bases, J shed 1 base, and the junction held 4 bases outside the gene matches. This CDR3 comprises 14 residues. Germline loops: CDR1 LNHDA, CDR2 SQIVND (reference sequence). The CDR3 nucleotides read TGTGCCAGTGGCCGGACAGGGGGCACAGATACGCAGTATTTT. Its protein is CASGRTGGTDTQYF. The full variable domain, with the rest looked up from reference TRBV19 and TRBJ2-3, is DGGITQSPKYLFRKEGQNVTLSCEQNLNHDAMYWYRQDPGQGLRLIYYSQIVNDFQKGDIAEGYSVSREKKESFPLTVTSAQKNPTAFYLCASGRTGGTDTQYFGPGTRLTVL.